The TCR beta chain described here comes from a study of T cell repertoires in cytomegalovirus infection. Study-level background: It can be stated that public TCR beta signatures indicated CMV infection as well as a matching HLA type.

TCRdb ran MiXCR on the reads and lists one entry per CDR3 protein. This table holds some 100,000 distinct CDR3 sequences, about 25% found once. This clonotype is labeled medium-sized. Its antigen is not identified. Study results and caveats: In two of eight donors, the top clonotype was HLA-C-restricted CMV-specific. There were carriers of CMV plus the relevant HLA, and cumulative public TCR beta family frequency identified them.

Germline values: CDR1 LGHNA, CDR2 YSLEER. This CDR3 is built from 14 residues. V was shortened by 0 bases and J by 5 bases, with 10 bases between the two germline ends. This clonotype originated in a human donor in good health (CMV status not recorded). Some clones in this sample may be carry-over from other donors' samples. Material: CD8+ T cells from PBMCs. This sequence joins TRBV4-3 and TRBJ1-2; D call uncertain. The chain's CDR3 is CASSQEGSVYGYTF. The CDR3, as DNA: TGCGCCAGCAGCCAAGAGGGGTCTGTTTATGGCTACACCTTC.